This is a list of T cell receptor beta chains from one sample in a study of tumor-infiltrating lymphocytes in primary liver carcinoma. TCRdb ran MiXCR on the multiplex PCR reads and lists one entry per CDR3 protein. Of about 110,000 distinct CDR3 sequences detected, around 62% appear once; the ten largest clones hold 9.3%. Sequencing used liver tumor tissue from sampling region 1. The receptors stem from a woman in her sixties with primary liver carcinoma and hepatitis B virus infection. The CDR3 runs from the conserved cysteine through the conserved F or W. The D gene is left open where the match is weak. Some rows mark clone size as missing; the rest say once, few, many or name a class of expanded clone.

TRBD2	TRBJ2-1	once	TRBV12-3/TRBV12-4	TGTGACAGCAGCTTGGGAGCGGGAGGGTACAATGAGCAGTTCTTC	CDSSLGAGGYNEQFF
.	TRBJ2-4	many	TRBV28	TGTGCCAGCAGCCCTCTTAAGGTAGCCAAAAACATTCAGTACTTC	CASSPLKVAKNIQYF
.	TRBJ2-1	once	TRBV12-3/TRBV12-4	TGTGCCAGCTCCCTTAGGGGGTCAGGGGTTGTTGAGCAGTTCTTC	CASSLRGSGVVEQFF
TRBD2	TRBJ2-5	many	TRBV6-6	TGTGCCAGCAGTTACTCTGCTAGCGGGAGGGCCGGGGAGACCCAGTACTTC	CASSYSASGRAGETQYF
.	TRBJ2-3	.	TRBV6-4	.	CASSGVAGGSTDTHYF
.	TRBJ1-5	.	TRBV7-8	TGTGCCAGCAGCTTAGGGGCGCCGGATTATAGCAATCAGTCCCAGCATTTT	CASSLGAPDYSNQSQHF
TRBD1	TRBJ1-2	once	TRBV20-1	TGCAGTGCTAGTCTAGGCGACAGGGCGGGCGGCTACACCTTC	CSASLGDRAGGYTF
TRBD2	TRBJ2-3	.	TRBV11-2	TGTGCCAGCAGCTCCCCCCTTACTGGGACTAGTTATCCAGATACGCAATATTTT	CASSSPLTGTSYPDTQYF
.	TRBJ1-1	.	TRBV7-3	TGTGCCAGCAGCTCCCAGGGCTCGAACACTGAAGCTTTCTTT	CASSSQGSNTEAFF
.	TRBJ2-7	.	TRBV10-2	TGCGCCAGCAGTGCACAAAGCGGTTCCTACGAGCAGTACTTC	CASSAQSGSYEQYF
.	TRBJ2-1	many	TRBV12-3/TRBV12-4	TGTGCCAGCAGTTTTCGTAAGGGGATTGAGCAGTTCTTC	CASSFRKGIEQFF
TRBD2	TRBJ2-3	.	TRBV5-1	TGCGCCAGCAGCTTGGCCCGGGGGGACCCCACAGATACGCAGTATTTT	CASSLARGDPTDTQYF
TRBD2	TRBJ2-5	many	TRBV11-2	TGTGCCAGCAGCCCGATCGGACTAGCGGGAATAGAGACCCAGTACTTC	CASSPIGLAGIETQYF
.	TRBJ2-1	.	TRBV10-2	TGCGCCGGCAGTGACAAACCCTACCCCTACAATGAGCAGTTCTTC	CAGSDKPYPYNEQFF
.	TRBJ2-7	.	TRBV28	TGTGCCAGCAGTTTAAACCCCGGACGGCCCTCCTACGAGCAGTACTTC	CASSLNPGRPSYEQYF
.	TRBJ2-3	once	TRBV5-6	TGTGTCAGCAGCTTTGCAGGCGTCGATACGCAGTATTTT	CVSSFAGVDTQYF
.	TRBJ2-1	few	TRBV5-1	TGCGCCAGCAGCTTGGGGCTAGTTTATGGCAATGAGCAGTTCTTC	CASSLGLVYGNEQFF
TRBD2	TRBJ2-7	many	TRBV29-1	TGCAGCGTGTTGAGAATGGGGCTAGCGGGAATCGAGCAGTACTTC	CSVLRMGLAGIEQYF
.	TRBJ1-4	few	TRBV24-1	TGTACCACCAGTGATCGAGGGAGCCCTAATGAAAAACTGTTTTTT	CTTSDRGSPNEKLFF
.	TRBJ1-1	many	TRBV4-1	TGCGCCAGCAGCCAAGGGGCGGTTAACACTGAAGCTTTCTTT	CASSQGAVNTEAFF
TRBD2	TRBJ2-1	many	TRBV5-4	TGTGCCAGCAGCCCTACTAGCGGGATAACGAGTGAGCAGTTCTTC	CASSPTSGITSEQFF
TRBD2	TRBJ2-7	.	TRBV29-1	TGCAGCGTGGCTGGGATAGCGGGAACCTATGAGCAGTACTTC	CSVAGIAGTYEQYF
.	TRBJ2-3	.	TRBV11-2	TGTGCCAGCAGCATGGGGCTTCCCATAGGTACGCGGTATTTT	CASSMGLPIGTRYF
.	TRBJ2-7	medium-sized	TRBV11-2	TGTGCCAGCAGCTTATGGGGTCCGTCCTACGAGCAGTACTTC	CASSLWGPSYEQYF
TRBD2	TRBJ2-7	.	TRBV11-2	TGTGCCAGCGGCGCCATTTCCCGACTAGCGGGAGGGCAGAAACCCTGCGGGCAGTACTTC	CASGAISRLAGGQKPCGQYF
TRBD1	TRBJ2-7	many	TRBV12-3/TRBV12-4	TGTGCCAGCAGTCCCGCAGGGGGCCGACCCTACGAGCAGTACTTC	CASSPAGGRPYEQYF
.	TRBJ2-5	.	TRBV11-2	TGTGCCAGCAACTTGGGGATGGGATCGCAAGAGACCAAGTACTTC	CASNLGMGSQETKYF
TRBD2	TRBJ2-1	.	TRBV11-3	TGTGCCAGCAGATCTCGCGGTAGCGGGAACAATGAGCAGTTCTTC	CASRSRGSGNNEQFF
.	TRBJ1-6	many	TRBV12-3/TRBV12-4	TGTGCCAGCAGTTTAAGGGATGTTTCACCCCTCCACTTT	CASSLRDVSPLHF
.	TRBJ2-7	many	TRBV6-5	TGTGCCAGCAGGCGGGGTAGCGCGGACTCCTACGAGCAGTACTTC	CASRRGSADSYEQYF
TRBD2	TRBJ2-3	.	TRBV11-1	TGTGCCAGCAGCATAAGGCAACATGCGGGAGAATCTCACTTT	CASSIRQHAGESHF
TRBD2	TRBJ2-1	.	TRBV28	TGTGCCAGCAGTCTCAGCGGGAGACGATACAATGAGCAGTTCTTC	CASSLSGRRYNEQFF
.	TRBJ1-1	.	TRBV4-1	TGCGCCAGCAGCCCACAGGGAGGCACTGAAGCTTTCTTT	CASSPQGGTEAFF
TRBD2	TRBJ2-1	few	TRBV11-2	TGTGCCAACAGCCCCCCGGCTAGCGGGAGTGGGTATAATGAGCAGTTCTTC	CANSPPASGSGYNEQFF
TRBD2	TRBJ2-2	many	TRBV10-2	TGCGCCAGCAGTGTCATGGGCGGGAGGGCCTCCACCGGGGAGCTGTTTTTT	CASSVMGGRASTGELFF
.	TRBJ2-1	.	TRBV4-1	TGCGCCAGCAGCCAAGAACTCACTCGTCGCAATGAACAGTTCTTC	CASSQELTRRNEQFF
TRBD1	TRBJ1-6	.	TRBV11-2	TGTGCCAGCAGCTGGATAGGGGGCGGGAATGCACTCCTCCACTTT	CASSWIGGGNALLHF
TRBD2	TRBJ2-5	many	TRBV7-8	TGTGCCAGCAGCTTATATAGGGCTAGCGGGAGATTTGAGACCCAGTACTTC	CASSLYRASGRFETQYF
.	TRBJ1-5	.	TRBV12-3/TRBV12-4	TGTGCCAGTAGCGTCGGAGGGCTGCAGCCCCAGCATTTT	CASSVGGLQPQHF
.	TRBJ2-3	few	TRBV10-2	TGCGCCAGCAGCCTACAGGACCGGGCAGATACGGAGTATTTT	CASSLQDRADTEYF
TRBD1	TRBJ2-3	many	TRBV12-3/TRBV12-4	TGTGCCAGCAGTTGGGCAGGGGGAGCAGATACGCAGTATTTT	CASSWAGGADTQYF
.	TRBJ1-2	.	TRBV11-2	TGTGTCAGCAGATACACGACAGTGGGCTATGGCTACACCTTC	CVSRYTTVGYGYTF
.	TRBJ2-7	few	TRBV12-3/TRBV12-4	TGTGTCAGCAGTCCCGGAGGCTACGAGCAGTATTTC	CVSSPGGYEQYF
TRBD2	TRBJ2-7	.	TRBV11-2	TGTGCCAGCAGTTTAACCAGCGGGGGCGAGCAGTACTTC	CASSLTSGGEQYF
TRBD1	TRBJ1-2	.	TRBV5-1	TGCGCCAACAGCCATGGACAGGGGGCTAACTATGGCTACACCTTC	CANSHGQGANYGYTF
TRBD1	TRBJ1-5	.	TRBV10-3	TGTGCCATCAGTGAGAGGGACAGAGGACCAACAGATACGCAGCATTTT	CAISERDRGPTDTQHF
.	TRBJ1-2	many	TRBV14	TGTGCCAGCAGCCAAGGCAGATCCTATGGCTACACCTTC	CASSQGRSYGYTF